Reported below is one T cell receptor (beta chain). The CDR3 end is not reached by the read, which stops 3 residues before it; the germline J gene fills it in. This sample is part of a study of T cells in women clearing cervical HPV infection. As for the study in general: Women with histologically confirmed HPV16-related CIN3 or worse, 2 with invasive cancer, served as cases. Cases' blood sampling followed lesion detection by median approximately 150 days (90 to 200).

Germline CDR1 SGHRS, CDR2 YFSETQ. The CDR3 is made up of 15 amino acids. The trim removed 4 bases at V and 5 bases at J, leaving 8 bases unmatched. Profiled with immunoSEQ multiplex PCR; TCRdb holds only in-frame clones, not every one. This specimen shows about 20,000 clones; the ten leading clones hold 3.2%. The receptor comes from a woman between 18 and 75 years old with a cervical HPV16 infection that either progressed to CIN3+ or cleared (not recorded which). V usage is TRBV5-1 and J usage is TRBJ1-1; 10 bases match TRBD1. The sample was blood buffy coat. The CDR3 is CASSKRTGGGTEAFF. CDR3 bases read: TGCGCCAGCAGCAAAAGGACAGGGGGGGGAACTGAA.